This T cell receptor beta chain derives from a study of OX40 agonist ivuxolimab in advanced cancers. Germline CDR1 and CDR2: SGHVS and FNYEAQ. The CDR3 is 15 residues long. V was shortened by 0 bases and J by 4 bases, with 11 bases between the two germline ends. This table comes from immunoSEQ multiplex PCR, and its TCRdb copy is limited to in-frame clones, with some not included. In the table there are 65,000 to 90,000 clones, more than 75% of which are singletons. The sequenced sample was CD4+ or CD8+ T cells sorted from blood, obtained in a trial of the OX40 agonist ivuxolimab. This clonotype was sampled from an adult with an advanced solid tumor such as melanoma, head and neck, liver or kidney cancer. The chain recombines TRBV7-6 with TRBJ2-3, with a tentative D call TRBD1 (7 bases). The CDR3 is CASSLAGRGADTQYF. The DNA for the CDR3 is TGTGCCAGCAGCTTAGCGGGCAGGGGGGCAGATACGCAGTATTTT. The variable domain in full, completed from reference TRBV7-6 and TRBJ2-3, reads GAGVSQSPRYKVTKRGQDVALRCDPISGHVSLYWYRQALGQGPEFLTYFNYEAQQDKSGLPNDRFSAERPEGSISTLTIQRTEQRDSAMYRCASSLAGRGADTQYFGPGTRLTVL.